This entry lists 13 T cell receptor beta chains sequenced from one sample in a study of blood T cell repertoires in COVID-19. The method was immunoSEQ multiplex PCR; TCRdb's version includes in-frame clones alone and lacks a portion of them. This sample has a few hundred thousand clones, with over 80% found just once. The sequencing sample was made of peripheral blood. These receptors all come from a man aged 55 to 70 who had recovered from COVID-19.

DNA for the CDR3: TGTGCCAGCTCACCATCCGGGACAGAGCGTTCACCCCTCCACTTT. Translated, it gives CASSPSGTERSPLHF. The V gene is TRBV18, the J gene TRBJ1-6, with 7 bases lining up with TRBD1. The length of the CDR3 is 15 residues. CDR1 is KGHSH and CDR2 is LQKENI in the germline V gene. Unmatched junction bases numbered 7, after V lost 2 bases and J lost 9 bases. The full variable domain, completed using reference TRBV18 and TRBJ1-6, is NAGVMQNPRHLVRRRGQEARLRCSPMKGHSHVYWYRQLPEEGLKFMVYLQKENIIDESGMPKERFSAEFPKEGPSILRIQQVVRGDSAAYFCASSPSGTERSPLHFGNGTRLTVT.

CDR3 sequence: CASSPGGAYGFNEQFF. CDR3 nucleotides: TGCGCCAGCAGCCCAGGGGGCGCGTATGGATTCAATGAGCAGTTCTTC. The rearrangement uses TRBV5-1 and TRBJ2-1; TRBD1 matches 8 bases. Trimming at V came to 4 bases and at J to 6 bases, leaving 12 bases not matched to a gene. The CDR3 covers 16 residues. Germline V gene lookup returns CDR1 SGHRS and CDR2 YFSETQ.

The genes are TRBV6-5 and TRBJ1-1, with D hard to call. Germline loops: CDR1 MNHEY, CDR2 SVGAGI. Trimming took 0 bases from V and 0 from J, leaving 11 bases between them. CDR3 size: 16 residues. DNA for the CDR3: TGTGCCAGCAGTTACTCAGTGGTTACTCTGAACACTGAAGCTTTCTTT. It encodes CASSYSVVTLNTEAFF.

This chain's CDR3 is CARSLPVQETQYF. The CDR3 bases are TGTGCCAGAAGCTTGCCCGTACAAGAGACCCAGTACTTC. The rearrangement joins TRBV5-3 to TRBJ2-5; D is undetermined. TRBV5-3 is placed among ORFs of uncertain function. V lost 1 base to trimming and J lost 2 bases, with 6 bases between them. This CDR3 contains 13 residues.

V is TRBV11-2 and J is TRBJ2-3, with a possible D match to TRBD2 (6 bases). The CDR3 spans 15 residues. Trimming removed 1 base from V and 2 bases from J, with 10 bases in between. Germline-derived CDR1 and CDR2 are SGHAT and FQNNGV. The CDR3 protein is CASSLVGLDTDTQYF. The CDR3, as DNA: TGTGCCAGCAGCTTAGTGGGACTGGACACAGATACGCAGTATTTT.

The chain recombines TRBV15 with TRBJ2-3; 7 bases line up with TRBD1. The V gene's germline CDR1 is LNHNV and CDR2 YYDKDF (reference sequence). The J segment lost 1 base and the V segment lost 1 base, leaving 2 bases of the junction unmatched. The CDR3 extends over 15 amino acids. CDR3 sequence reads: CATSRGGQGTDTQYF. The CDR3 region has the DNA TGTGCCACCAGCAGAGGAGGACAGGGCACAGATACGCAGTATTTT.

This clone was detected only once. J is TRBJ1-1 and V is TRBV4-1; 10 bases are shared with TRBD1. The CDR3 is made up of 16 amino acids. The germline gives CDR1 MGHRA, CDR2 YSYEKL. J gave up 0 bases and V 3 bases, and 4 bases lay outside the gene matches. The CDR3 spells CASSHPGQGMNTEAFF. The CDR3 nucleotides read TGCGCCAGCAGCCACCCGGGACAGGGGATGAACACTGAAGCTTTCTTT.

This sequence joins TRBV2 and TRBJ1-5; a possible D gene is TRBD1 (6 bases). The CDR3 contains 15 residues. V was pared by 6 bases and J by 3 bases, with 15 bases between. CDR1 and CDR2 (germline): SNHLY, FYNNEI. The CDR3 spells CASRRGGGNNQPQHF. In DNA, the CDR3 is TGTGCCAGCAGGCGGGGAGGGGGGAACAATCAGCCCCAGCATTTT.

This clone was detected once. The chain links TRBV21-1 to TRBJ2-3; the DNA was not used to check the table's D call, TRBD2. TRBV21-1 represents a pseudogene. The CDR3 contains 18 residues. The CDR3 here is CASSKRGLGREVPDTQYF. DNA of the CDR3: TGTGCCAGCAGCAAAAGGGGGCTCGGGCGGGAGGTACCAGATACGCAGTATTTT.

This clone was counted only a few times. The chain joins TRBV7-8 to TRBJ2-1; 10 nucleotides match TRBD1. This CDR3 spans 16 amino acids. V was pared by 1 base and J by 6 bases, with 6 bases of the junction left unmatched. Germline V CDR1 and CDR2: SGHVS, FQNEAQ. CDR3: CASSLVTGTGVNEQFF. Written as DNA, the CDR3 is TGTGCCAGCAGCTTAGTCACCGGGACAGGGGTCAATGAGCAGTTCTTC. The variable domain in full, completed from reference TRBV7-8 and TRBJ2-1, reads GAGVSQSPRYKVAKRGQDVALRCDPISGHVSLFWYQQALGQGPEFLTYFQNEAQLDKSGLPSDRFFAERPEGSVSTLKIQRTQQEDSAVYLCASSLVTGTGVNEQFFGPGTRLTVL.

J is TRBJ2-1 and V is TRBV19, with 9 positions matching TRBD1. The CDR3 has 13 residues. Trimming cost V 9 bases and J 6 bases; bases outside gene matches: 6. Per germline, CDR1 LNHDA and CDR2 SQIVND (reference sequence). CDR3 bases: TGTGCCAGCTGGGACAGGGTGACCAATGAGCAGTTCTTC. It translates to CASWDRVTNEQFF.

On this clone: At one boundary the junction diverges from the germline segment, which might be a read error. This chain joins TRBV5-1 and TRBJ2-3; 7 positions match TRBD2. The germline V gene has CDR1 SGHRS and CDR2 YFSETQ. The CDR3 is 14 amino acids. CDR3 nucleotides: TGCGCCAGCAGGTTGGCGGGAGTTTCAGATACGCAGTATTTT. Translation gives CASRLAGVSDTQYF.

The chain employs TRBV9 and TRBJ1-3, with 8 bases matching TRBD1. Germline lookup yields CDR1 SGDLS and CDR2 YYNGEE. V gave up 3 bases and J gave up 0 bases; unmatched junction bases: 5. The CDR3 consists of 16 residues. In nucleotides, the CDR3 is TGTGCCAGCAGCGGGGCAACAGGGGGCTCTGGAAACACCATATATTTT. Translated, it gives CASSGATGGSGNTIYF.